What follows are 25 T cell receptor beta chains derived from one specimen sequenced in a study of OX40 agonist ivuxolimab in advanced cancers. TCRdb's copy holds only in-frame clones and misses some; the assay was immunoSEQ multiplex PCR. The sample holds 70,000 or so clones, about 85% seen once. Here the sequenced sample was CD4+ or CD8+ T cells sorted from blood, taken in a trial of the OX40 agonist ivuxolimab. These receptors all come from an adult with an advanced solid tumor such as melanoma, head and neck, liver or kidney cancer.

V is TRBV6-5 and J is TRBJ1-1; TRBD1 is a possible D gene (6 bases). CDR3 length equals 15 residues. V was trimmed by 6 bases and J by 6 bases, leaving 20 bases between them. Germline values: CDR1 MNHEY, CDR2 SVGAGI. The CDR3 nucleotides are TGTGCCAGCAGCCCTTTAATCCAGGGGATACCTGAAGCTTTCTTT. This codes for CASSPLIQGIPEAFF.

This clone was picked up one time. The chain recombines TRBV5-1 with TRBJ2-5; 9 nucleotides align to TRBD2. The CDR3 consists of 16 residues. V was pared by 5 bases and J by 1 base, with 9 bases of the junction left unmatched. CDR1 and CDR2 (germline): SGHRS, YFSETQ. This CDR3 is CASSQNSGGPQETQYF. CDR3 sequence (DNA): TGCGCCAGCAGTCAAAACAGCGGGGGGCCCCAAGAGACCCAGTACTTC.

The rearrangement joins TRBV28 to TRBJ1-4; no firm D call. CDR1 is MDHEN, CDR2 SYDVKM, per germline. V gave up 6 bases and J gave up 11 bases, with 13 bases separating them. The length of the CDR3 is 12 residues. The CDR3 loop reads CASRREMEKLFF. CDR3 nucleotides: TGTGCCAGCAGAAGGGAGATGGAGAAACTGTTTTTT.

The chain combines TRBV6-5 with TRBJ2-2; D unclear. V lost 8 bases to trimming and J lost 6 bases, with 7 bases between them. The CDR3 length is 11 residues. Germline loops: CDR1 MNHEY, CDR2 SVGAGI. The CDR3 sequence: CASQQAGELFF. CDR3 in DNA: TGTGCCAGCCAGCAAGCCGGGGAGCTGTTTTTT.

The chain is built from TRBV19 and TRBJ2-7; the D is unclear. Per germline, CDR1 LNHDA and CDR2 SQIVND (reference sequence). CDR3 length equals 13 residues. V shed 6 bases and J shed 2 bases, with 11 bases lying between them. The CDR3 bases are TGTGCCAGTAGGCTTTCGGATGCCTACGAGCAGTACTTC. This gives the protein CASRLSDAYEQYF.

The chain combines TRBV5-1 with TRBJ1-1, with a weak D call TRBD1 (6 bases). The CDR3 has 12 residues. The V end lost 8 bases, the J end lost 2 bases, and 10 bases lay between the germline ends. Germline loops: CDR1 SGHRS, CDR2 YFSETQ. CDR3 DNA sequence: TGCGCCAGTCGACAGGACAACACTGAAGCTTTCTTT. Protein: CASRQDNTEAFF.

The V gene is TRBV7-3, the J gene TRBJ2-1; 11 nucleotides match TRBD2. V shed 5 bases and J 5 bases; nucleotides not matched to a gene: 5. CDR1 SGHTA and CDR2 FQGTGA come from the germline V gene. This CDR3 is built from 15 residues. CDR3 nucleotide sequence: TGTGCCAGCAGCCTCAGACTAGCGGGACACAATGAGCAGTTCTTC. Protein product: CASSLRLAGHNEQFF. Based on the CDR3 plus reference TRBV7-3 and TRBJ2-1, the full variable domain is GAGVSQTPSNKVTEKGKYVELRCDPISGHTALYWYRQSLGQGPEFLIYFQGTGAADDSGLPNDRFFAVRPEGSVSTLKIQRTERGDSAVYLCASSLRLAGHNEQFFGPGTRLTVL.

This chain links TRBV7-9 with TRBJ1-3, with a tentative D call TRBD1 (5 bases). Germline V CDR1 and CDR2: SEHNR, FQNEAQ (reference sequence). V lost 0 bases to trimming and J lost 0 bases, with 15 bases between them. CDR3 length: 18 residues. The CDR3, as DNA: TGTGCCAGCAGCTTAGCGATGGGGGGGTTCGGCTCTGGAAACACCATATATTTT. It yields the protein CASSLAMGGFGSGNTIYF.

The chain couples TRBV27 to TRBJ2-1; 9 positions match TRBD2. V lost 1 base, J lost 9 bases, and 10 bases stayed unmatched. Germline CDR1 MNHEY, CDR2 SMNVEV (reference sequence). The CDR3 sequence is 16 residues long. CDR3 in DNA: TGTGCCAGCAGTTTATTGGCGCTAGCGGGATCTAGTGAGCAGTTCTTC. It translates to CASSLLALAGSSEQFF.

The chain recombines TRBV19 with TRBJ2-5; 7 bases align to TRBD1. J lost 4 bases, V lost 0 bases, and 5 bases had no gene match. This CDR3 spans 15 amino acids. CDR1 is LNHDA and CDR2 is SQIVND in the germline V gene (reference sequence). DNA of the CDR3: TGTGCCAGTAGTATAGATTCAGGGGGTGGAGAGACCCAGTACTTC. This translates into CASSIDSGGGETQYF.

The rearrangement joins TRBV30 to TRBJ1-3; 8 bases are shared with TRBD1. Trimming at V came to 4 bases and at J to 4 bases, leaving 6 bases not matched to a gene. Germline V gene data show CDR1 as GTSNPN and CDR2 as SVGIG (reference sequence). CDR3 length: 14 residues. The CDR3 DNA follows: TGTGCCTGGAACAAACAGGGGGTAGGAAACACCATATATTTT. Translated: CAWNKQGVGNTIYF. Full variable domain (missing parts from reference TRBV30 and TRBJ1-3): SQTIHQWPATLVQPVGSPLSLECTVEGTSNPNLYWYRQAAGRGLQLLFYSVGIGQISSEVPQNLSASRPQDRQFILSSKKLLLSDSGFYLCAWNKQGVGNTIYFGEGSWLTVV.

The chain couples TRBV4-2 to TRBJ1-1; no clear D. Trimming stripped 0 bases from V and 5 bases from J, with 10 bases between. This CDR3 spans 14 amino acids. Germline CDR1 is LGHNA and CDR2 is YNFKEQ. The CDR3 DNA follows: TGTGCCAGCAGCCAAGATCGGGTTGGAACTGAAGCTTTCTTT. Residues: CASSQDRVGTEAFF.

Note on this clone: Other DNA sequences in the sample encode the same CDR3. The genes are TRBV30 and TRBJ2-7, with TRBD1 as a possible D gene (5 bases). V was pared by 5 bases and J by 2 bases, with 16 bases between. The CDR3 consists of 14 residues. The V gene's germline CDR1 is GTSNPN and CDR2 SVGIG (reference sequence). CDR3 loop: CAWGRVPWAYEQYF. The CDR3 DNA is TGTGCCTGGGGCAGGGTCCCCTGGGCCTACGAGCAGTACTTC. The full variable domain, completed using reference TRBV30 and TRBJ2-7, is SQTIHQWPATLVQPVGSPLSLECTVEGTSNPNLYWYRQAAGRGLQLLFYSVGIGQISSEVPQNLSASRPQDRQFILSSKKLLLSDSGFYLCAWGRVPWAYEQYFGPGTRLTVT.

This chain connects TRBV4-1 to TRBJ1-3, with D uncertain. V shed 5 bases and J shed 1 base, with 0 bases lying between them. Germline loops: CDR1 MGHRA, CDR2 YSYEKL. The CDR3 totals 11 residues. The chain's CDR3 is CASSSGNTIYF. As DNA, the CDR3 is TGCGCCAGCAGCTCTGGAAACACCATATATTTT.

The chain combines TRBV6-6 with TRBJ2-5; no clear D gene. The V gene's germline CDR1 is MNHNY and CDR2 SVGAGI (reference sequence). The CDR3 runs 11 residues. Trimming cost V 6 bases and J 5 bases, with 7 bases left between them. In DNA, the CDR3 is TGTGCCAGCAGCAGCGTGGAGACCCAGTACTTC. This gives the protein CASSSVETQYF.

The J gene is TRBJ1-1, the V gene TRBV27; the match to TRBD1 covers 10 bases. Germline CDR1 MNHEY, CDR2 SMNVEV (reference sequence). V shed 4 bases, J shed 6 bases, and the junction held 11 bases outside the gene matches. The CDR3 loop spans 16 amino acids. This CDR3 is CASSSLTGGLNAEAFF. The CDR3 nucleotides read TGTGCCAGCAGTTCCCTGACAGGGGGCTTAAACGCTGAAGCTTTCTTT.

The rearrangement uses TRBV7-6 and TRBJ2-5; D gene uncertain. Between the trimmed V and J ends, which lost 5 bases and 2 bases, there was a span of 9 bases. Germline V gene sequence: CDR1 SGHVS, CDR2 FNYEAQ. The CDR3 totals 13 residues. The CDR3 reads CASSIRIQETQYF. The CDR3 DNA follows: TGTGCCAGCAGCATTCGGATACAAGAGACCCAGTACTTC.

The chain recombines TRBV27 with TRBJ1-6; D ambiguous. The CDR3 length is 16 residues. Trimming stripped 3 bases from V and 7 bases from J, with 16 bases between. Germline V gene sequence: CDR1 MNHEY, CDR2 SMNVEV (reference sequence). The DNA for the CDR3 is TGTGCCAGCAGTTTGGAGCGGGGAGTTAGGAATTCACCCCTCCACTTT. This encodes CASSLERGVRNSPLHF.

The gene calls are TRBV6-1 and TRBJ1-4; TRBD1 matches 7 bases. The CDR3 is 13 amino acids. V dropped 11 bases and J dropped 7; count of bases not matched to a gene: 10. The germline V gene encodes CDR1 MNHNS and CDR2 SASEGT. CDR3 residues: CACSTGESEKLFF. CDR3 sequence (DNA): TGTGCCTGCTCCACAGGGGAGAGTGAAAAACTGTTTTTT.

The chain carries TRBV30 and TRBJ1-4; D is ambiguous. Germline V gene sequence: CDR1 GTSNPN, CDR2 SVGIG (reference sequence). This CDR3 has 14 residues. Trimming took off 0 bases at V and 7 bases at J, with 12 bases between the two ends. The chain's CDR3 is CAWSVHGLGEKLFF. The CDR3, as DNA: TGTGCCTGGAGTGTTCATGGACTTGGTGAAAAACTGTTTTTT.

CDR3 residues: CASSDPMGLAGEDEQFF. In DNA, the CDR3 is TGTGCCAGCAGTGACCCCATGGGACTAGCGGGAGAAGATGAGCAGTTCTTC. The genes are TRBV6-4 and TRBJ2-1; 14 nucleotides agree with TRBD2. J gave up 8 bases and V 2 bases, and 8 bases lay outside the gene matches. The CDR3 runs 17 residues. In germline, CDR1 is MRHNA, CDR2 SNTAGT.

The chain links TRBV4-2 to TRBJ1-2, with TRBD1 matching over 7 bases. The CDR3 extends over 15 amino acids. Germline CDR1 reads LGHNA; CDR2 reads YNFKEQ. Trimming cost V 1 base and J 4 bases; bases outside gene matches: 6. The CDR3 protein is CASSQGAGTVYGYTF. The CDR3, as DNA: TGTGCCAGCAGCCAAGGGGCCGGGACAGTCTATGGCTACACCTTC.

This clone was found once. The chain is built from TRBV5-6 and TRBJ2-1, with 10 positions matching TRBD2. V shed 0 bases, J shed 6 bases, and the junction held 0 bases outside the gene matches. In germline, CDR1 is SGHDT, CDR2 YYEEEE. This CDR3 contains 14 residues. The CDR3 loop reads CASSLGLAGNEQFF. In nucleotides, the CDR3 is TGTGCCAGCAGCTTGGGACTAGCGGGCAATGAGCAGTTCTTC.

The rearrangement uses TRBV6-6 and TRBJ2-4; 12 nucleotides align to TRBD2. The CDR3 extends over 16 amino acids. V trimming: 6 bases; J trimming: 1 base; junction bases outside the gene matches: 4. CDR1 is MNHNY and CDR2 is SVGAGI in the germline V gene (reference sequence). The CDR3 region is CASSLAGGSAKNIQYF. In DNA form, the CDR3 reads TGTGCCAGCAGCCTAGCGGGGGGGTCGGCCAAAAACATTCAGTACTTC.

The V call is TRBV7-9, the J call TRBJ2-5, with TRBD1 matching over 7 bases. V shed 4 bases and J 5 bases; nucleotides not matched to a gene: 4. CDR3 size: 13 residues. CDR1 is SEHNR and CDR2 is FQNEAQ in the germline V gene (reference sequence). CDR3 loop: CASSSGQLETQYF. The CDR3 nucleotides are TGTGCCAGCAGCTCGGGACAGTTGGAGACCCAGTACTTC. The full variable domain, in which reference TRBV7-9 and TRBJ2-5 provide the parts outside the CDR3, is DTGVSQNPRHKITKRGQNVTFRCDPISEHNRLYWYRQTLGQGPEFLTYFQNEAQLEKSRLLSDRFSAERPKGSFSTLEIQRTEQGDSAMYLCASSSGQLETQYFGPGTRLLVL.